The next 14 T cell receptor beta chains were all read from a single sample in a study of tumour-infiltrating T cells in Burkitt lymphoma. Using immunoSEQ multiplex PCR, the repertoire was profiled, and TCRdb retains in-frame clones only, with some absent. The top ten clones hold roughly 28% of a sample with roughly 4,500 clones, 24% of them seen once. Sequenced: tumor tissue. Receptor source: a human donor with diffuse large B-cell lymphoma.

The chain links TRBV27 to TRBJ1-5; the D gene is possibly TRBD1 (6 bases). The germline V gene has CDR1 MNHEY and CDR2 SMNVEV (reference sequence). The CDR3 spans 14 residues. V lost 5 bases, J lost 3 bases, and 11 bases lay in between. In nucleotides, the CDR3 is TGTGCCAGCAGTGACAGGTTGGTCAATCAGCCCCAGCATTTT. Translating it yields CASSDRLVNQPQHF.

This clone appeared a few times. This chain joins TRBV7-9 and TRBJ2-5; weak D call: TRBD1 (5 bases). V was trimmed by 4 bases and J by 5 bases, leaving 11 bases between them. Germline V CDR1 and CDR2: SEHNR, FQNEAQ (reference sequence). The CDR3 covers 13 residues. The CDR3 bases are TGTGCCAGCAGCTATGGACAAACGGAGACCCAGTACTTC. It translates to CASSYGQTETQYF.

This clone has more than one count but fewer than ten. The chain is built from TRBV29-1 and TRBJ1-2; 8 positions agree with TRBD1. The germline gives CDR1 SQVTM, CDR2 ANQGSEA. This CDR3 spans 15 amino acids. Trimming cost V 6 bases and J 3 bases; bases outside gene matches: 12. The CDR3 region is CSVFLPGGPDYGYTF. CDR3 bases: TGCAGCGTCTTCCTTCCAGGGGGCCCGGACTATGGCTACACCTTC.

The chain recombines TRBV9 with TRBJ2-3; D gene unclear. CDR1 and CDR2 (germline): SGDLS, YYNGEE. The V end was cut by 2 bases, the J end by 1 base, with 8 bases between. The CDR3 is 14 residues long. CDR3 DNA sequence: TGTGCCAGCAGCGTGTTAGCAGGCACAGATACGCAGTATTTT. Encoded protein: CASSVLAGTDTQYF.

This clone was counted only a few times. This chain uses TRBV5-1 with TRBJ2-7; TRBD1 is a possible D gene (6 bases). V lost 1 base and J lost 4, with 12 bases in between. The CDR3 extends over 14 amino acids. In germline, CDR1 is SGHRS, CDR2 YFSETQ. CDR3 loop: CASSLWQGSYEQYF. CDR3 DNA sequence: TGCGCCAGCAGCTTGTGGCAGGGGAGTTACGAGCAGTACTTC.

J is TRBJ2-5 and V is TRBV30; D not certain. The length of the CDR3 is 15 residues. V was trimmed by 0 bases and J by 6 bases, leaving 17 bases between them. Germline-derived CDR1 and CDR2 are GTSNPN and SVGIG (reference sequence). The CDR3 bases are TGTGCCTGGAGTGTTGTTTCGAGAGACGTGAAGACCCAGTACTTC. Amino acid sequence: CAWSVVSRDVKTQYF.

By sample fraction, this clone is medium-sized. The chain joins TRBV7-9 to TRBJ1-2, with D possibly matching TRBD1 (6 bases). V dropped 1 base and J dropped 7 bases, with 13 bases sitting between them. CDR3 length: 14 residues. The V gene's germline CDR1 is SEHNR and CDR2 FQNEAQ (reference sequence). The CDR3 here is CASSLGSGGRGYTF. The DNA for the CDR3 is TGTGCCAGCAGCTTAGGGTCGGGGGGCCGTGGCTACACCTTC.

This clone appeared a few times. The chain carries TRBV6-5 and TRBJ2-7; 12 bases map to TRBD2. This CDR3 is 15 amino acids long. J was trimmed by 6 bases and V by 6 bases; bases with no gene match: 9. In germline, CDR1 is MNHEY, CDR2 SVGAGI. CDR3 nucleotides: TGTGCCAGCAGGCCGCCTAGCGGGAGGGCCAGCGAGCAGTACTTC. It encodes CASRPPSGRASEQYF.

The chain joins TRBV30 to TRBJ1-1; TRBD1 agrees at 9 bases. CDR1 is GTSNPN and CDR2 is SVGIG in the germline V gene (reference sequence). The CDR3 spans 18 residues. V dropped 0 bases and J dropped 4; count of bases not matched to a gene: 15. CDR3 bases: TGTGCCTGGAGTGTCCCATGGGGACAGGGTGGGTTGCCCACTGAAGCTTTCTTT. Its translation is CAWSVPWGQGGLPTEAFF.

This clone was seen a few times. The chain carries TRBV7-2 and TRBJ1-1; no reliable D call. CDR1 and CDR2 (germline): SGHTA, FQGNSA. This CDR3 is 14 amino acids long. Trimming left V 5 bases short and J 5 bases short, with 15 bases between. CDR3 region: CASSPGILLTEAFF. The CDR3 coding sequence is TGTGCCAGCAGCCCGGGCATCTTGCTAACTGAAGCTTTCTTT. The entire variable domain, with the rest obtained from reference TRBV7-2 and TRBJ1-1, is as follows: GAGVSQSPSNKVTEKGKDVELRCDPISGHTALYWYRQSLGQGLEFLIYFQGNSAPDKSGLPSDRFSAERTGGSVSTLTIQRTQQEDSAVYLCASSPGILLTEAFFGQGTRLTVV.

This clone was detected only a few times. The V and J genes are TRBV2 and TRBJ2-3, with D maybe TRBD2 (5 bases). Trimming took off 2 bases at V and 4 bases at J, with 7 bases between the two ends. The CDR3 has 13 amino acids. Germline CDR1 and CDR2: SNHLY and FYNNEI. The CDR3 nucleotides read TGTGCCAGCAGTGAACTAGCAGCAGATACGCAGTATTTT. This codes for CASSELAADTQYF.

This clone was counted a few times. V usage is TRBV6-1 and J usage is TRBJ2-7, with 7 bases identical to TRBD1. This CDR3 contains 14 residues. The germline gives CDR1 MNHNS, CDR2 SASEGT. J lost 4 bases, V lost 6 bases, and 9 bases had no gene match. The CDR3 sequence is CASRQVTGIYEQYF. The CDR3 nucleotides read TGTGCCAGCAGGCAAGTGACAGGGATATACGAGCAGTACTTC.

This clone was observed a handful of times. The rearrangement joins TRBV10-3 to TRBJ2-7, with D tentatively TRBD2 (5 bases). Germline CDR1 reads ENHRY; CDR2 reads SYGVKD. The CDR3 consists of 14 residues. Trimming took off 2 bases at V and 0 bases at J, with 8 bases between the two ends. CDR3 DNA: TGTGCCATCAGTGAGGAGGGCCACTCCTACGAGCAGTACTTC. This translates into CAISEEGHSYEQYF.

This clone was detected a few times. In DNA, the CDR3 is TGTGCCAGCAGCGGTCTGACAGATACGCAGTATTTT. It codes for CASSGLTDTQYF. The V gene is TRBV7-3, the J gene TRBJ2-3; D is unclear. This CDR3 has 12 amino acids. Germline values: CDR1 SGHTA, CDR2 FQGTGA. V gave up 5 bases and J gave up 3 bases, with 6 bases separating them.